Below, 17 T cell receptor beta chains from the same sample are listed, as sequenced in a study of T cell changes during pregnancy in multiple sclerosis. The protocol was immunoSEQ multiplex PCR, while the TCRdb copy is restricted to in-frame clones and leaves out a portion. The sample consists of approximately 98,000 clones, about 92% of them appearing once. This material consisted of peripheral blood, taken after pregnancy. The receptors stem from a female donor in good health, enrolled as a control in a pregnancy study.

This clone was seen a single time. CDR3 loop: CASSYGGRGTNEQFF. The CDR3, as DNA: TGTGCCAGCAGCTACGGAGGGCGGGGGACGAATGAGCAGTTCTTC. The J gene is TRBJ2-1, the V gene TRBV6-5; 7 bases fit TRBD2. Germline CDR1 and CDR2: MNHEY and SVGAGI. This CDR3 is 15 amino acids long. The V and J ends lost 6 bases and 7 bases, in that order; junction bases with no gene match: 12.

The chain joins TRBV27 to TRBJ2-2, with 10 nucleotides matching TRBD1. V lost 5 bases, J lost 4 bases, and 13 bases stayed unmatched. The CDR3 contains 18 residues. Germline loops: CDR1 MNHEY, CDR2 SMNVEV (reference sequence). DNA of the CDR3: TGTGCCAGCAGTCACCCGGGACAGGGGAACTGGATCACCGGGGAGCTGTTTTTT. Protein: CASSHPGQGNWITGELFF.

The J gene is TRBJ1-3, the V gene TRBV9; D is ambiguous. V shed 4 bases and J shed 4 bases, with 15 bases lying between them. Per germline, CDR1 SGDLS and CDR2 YYNGEE. CDR3 size: 15 residues. The CDR3 is CASSPLFGAGNTIYF. The DNA for the CDR3 is TGTGCCAGCAGCCCCCTGTTCGGTGCAGGAAACACCATATATTTT.

The chain has TRBV28 and TRBJ2-1; 8 bases agree with TRBD2. The germline V gene encodes CDR1 MDHEN and CDR2 SYDVKM. With V trimmed by 1 base and J by 5 bases, 4 bases remained unmatched. The length of the CDR3 is 15 residues. In DNA form, the CDR3 reads TGTGCCAGCAGTTTATACCCAGCGGGAGACAATGAGCAGTTCTTC. Residues: CASSLYPAGDNEQFF. The variable domain in full, completed from reference TRBV28 and TRBJ2-1, reads DVKVTQSSRYLVKRTGEKVFLECVQDMDHENMFWYRQDPGLGLRLIYFSYDVKMKEKGDIPEGYSVSREKKERFSLILESASTNQTSMYLCASSLYPAGDNEQFFGPGTRLTVL.

The chain recombines TRBV7-2 with TRBJ1-2; 7 bases agree with TRBD1. Unmatched junction bases numbered 9, after V lost 6 bases and J lost 8 bases. The CDR3 is made up of 13 amino acids. Germline V gives CDR1 SGHTA, CDR2 FQGNSA. The CDR3 loop reads CASRLTGDGGYTF. CDR3 in DNA: TGTGCCAGCAGACTAACAGGGGACGGGGGCTACACCTTC.

This sequence joins TRBV4-2 and TRBJ2-7; D perhaps matches TRBD2 (6 bases). Trimming took 1 base from V and 2 from J, leaving 12 bases between them. Germline-derived CDR1 and CDR2 are LGHNA and YNFKEQ. This CDR3 has 15 amino acids. CDR3 loop: CASSQGPGVTYEQYF. The DNA for the CDR3 is TGTGCCAGCAGCCAAGGGCCGGGAGTAACCTACGAGCAGTACTTC.

The V call is TRBV2, the J call TRBJ2-5; 9 bases are a match to TRBD1. The assigned J gene may be wrong: the sequence end matches TRBJ2-7 better. The germline CDR1 and CDR2 sequences are SNHLY and FYNNEI. The CDR3 has 17 amino acids. The CDR3 is CASSEIAWTGALYEQYF. CDR3 sequence (DNA): TGTGCCAGCAGTGAGATCGCGTGGACAGGGGCCTTATACGAGCAGTACTTC.

This rearrangement joins TRBV10-3 to TRBJ1-6; perhaps TRBD1 as D (6 bases). With 5 bases removed from V and 8 bases from J, the gap between germline ends came to 10 bases. This CDR3 spans 13 amino acids. Germline assignment: CDR1 ENHRY and CDR2 SYGVKD. The DNA for the CDR3 is TGTGCCATCAGTCGGGCAGGGGATTCACCCCTCCACTTT. This encodes CAISRAGDSPLHF.

This chain uses TRBV12-5 with TRBJ1-1; no firm D call. With 7 bases removed from V and 4 bases from J, the gap between germline ends came to 10 bases. The germline V gene has CDR1 LGHNT and CDR2 FRNRAP. The CDR3 loop spans 12 amino acids. The DNA for the CDR3 is TGTGCTAGTGTGAGTGAGGGCACTGAAGCTTTCTTT. Translated: CASVSEGTEAFF.

The chain employs TRBV28 and TRBJ2-3, with TRBD2 matching 10 bases. V gave up 6 bases and J gave up 0 bases; unmatched junction bases: 9. This CDR3 comprises 17 residues. CDR1 is MDHEN, CDR2 SYDVKM, per germline. CDR3: CASRLDGLAESTDTQYF. The CDR3 bases are TGTGCCAGCAGGCTGGACGGACTAGCGGAGAGCACAGATACGCAGTATTTT.

The rearrangement joins TRBV6-5 to TRBJ2-1, with D possibly matching TRBD1 (5 bases). CDR1 and CDR2 (germline): MNHEY, SVGAGI. This CDR3 spans 15 amino acids. The V end lost 4 bases, the J end lost 1 base, and 11 bases lay between the germline ends. CDR3 bases: TGTGCCAGCAGTTCTCAGGGAAGGTCCTACAATGAGCAGTTCTTC. Its translation is CASSSQGRSYNEQFF.

This sequence joins TRBV7-3 and TRBJ2-1; 7 nucleotides align to TRBD2. The germline CDR1 and CDR2 sequences are SGHTA and FQGTGA. V was pared by 1 base and J by 5 bases, with 2 bases of the junction left unmatched. There are 14 residues in the CDR3. The CDR3 sequence: CASSLMGGNNEQFF. The CDR3 DNA is TGTGCCAGCAGCTTAATGGGGGGGAACAATGAGCAGTTCTTC.

The rearrangement links TRBV4-1 to TRBJ1-3, with D unclear. Between the trimmed V and J ends, which lost 8 bases and 3 bases, there was a span of 8 bases. This CDR3 has 12 amino acids. CDR1 and CDR2 from the germline V gene are MGHRA and YSYEKL. The CDR3 region has the DNA TGCGCCAGCTCGGAGCTTGGAAACACCATATATTTT. Amino acids: CASSELGNTIYF.

The rearrangement uses TRBV9 and TRBJ2-5, with a possible D match to TRBD1 (6 bases). Germline V gives CDR1 SGDLS, CDR2 YYNGEE. V lost 3 bases and J lost 2, with 14 bases in between. The CDR3 is 15 amino acids. The CDR3 loop reads CASSAYGQKQETQYF. The CDR3 DNA sequence: TGTGCCAGCAGCGCCTACGGACAGAAGCAAGAGACCCAGTACTTC.

This clone was picked up one time. This chain links TRBV6-6 with TRBJ2-1; D might be TRBD2 (5 bases). In germline, CDR1 is MNHNY, CDR2 SVGAGI (reference sequence). This CDR3 contains 11 residues. With 7 bases removed from V and 10 bases from J, the gap between germline ends came to 11 bases. The CDR3 here is CASIRAAEQFF. As DNA, the CDR3 is TGTGCCAGCATTAGAGCGGCCGAGCAGTTCTTC.

The chain couples TRBV11-2 to TRBJ2-4; D is possibly TRBD1 (5 bases). Germline CDR1 SGHAT, CDR2 FQNNGV. The V end lost 3 bases, the J end lost 2 bases, and 8 bases lay between the germline ends. The CDR3 length is 14 residues. The CDR3: CASSFSGSKNIQYF. The DNA for the CDR3 is TGTGCCAGCAGCTTTTCAGGGTCCAAAAACATTCAGTACTTC.

V usage is TRBV18 and J usage is TRBJ2-1; D possibly corresponds to TRBD2 (6 bases). The CDR3 extends over 17 amino acids. Germline assignment: CDR1 KGHSH and CDR2 LQKENI. V lost 0 bases and J lost 4, with 16 bases in between. Here the CDR3 DNA reads TGTGCCAGCTCACCACCGGGACTCCCTAGGGGATACAATGAGCAGTTCTTC. Amino acid sequence: CASSPPGLPRGYNEQFF.